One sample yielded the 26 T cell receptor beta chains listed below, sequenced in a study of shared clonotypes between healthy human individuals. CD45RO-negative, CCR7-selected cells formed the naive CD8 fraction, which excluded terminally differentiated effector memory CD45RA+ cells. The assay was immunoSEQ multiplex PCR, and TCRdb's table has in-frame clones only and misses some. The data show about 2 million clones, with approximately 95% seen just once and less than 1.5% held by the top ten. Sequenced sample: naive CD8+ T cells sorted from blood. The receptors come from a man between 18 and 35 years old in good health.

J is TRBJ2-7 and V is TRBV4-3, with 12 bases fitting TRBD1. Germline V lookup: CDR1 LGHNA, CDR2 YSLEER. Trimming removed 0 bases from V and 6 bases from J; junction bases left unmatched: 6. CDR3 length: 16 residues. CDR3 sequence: CASSQDLGTGGSEQYF. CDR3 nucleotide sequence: TGCGCCAGCAGCCAAGATTTGGGGACAGGGGGCTCCGAGCAGTACTTC.

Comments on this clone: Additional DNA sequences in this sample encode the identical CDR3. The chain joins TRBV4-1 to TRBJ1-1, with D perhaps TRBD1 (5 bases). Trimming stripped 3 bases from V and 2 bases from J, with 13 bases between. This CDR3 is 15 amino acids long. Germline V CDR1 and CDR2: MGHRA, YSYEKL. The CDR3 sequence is CASSQGTGINTEAFF. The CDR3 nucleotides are TGCGCCAGCAGCCAGGGGACGGGGATTAACACTGAAGCTTTCTTT.

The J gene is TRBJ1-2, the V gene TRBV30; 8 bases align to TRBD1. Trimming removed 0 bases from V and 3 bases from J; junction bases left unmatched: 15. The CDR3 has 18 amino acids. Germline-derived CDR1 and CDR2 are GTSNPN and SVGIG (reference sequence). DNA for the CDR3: TGTGCCTGGAGTGTACCGACCCCTCAGGACAGGGAAGACTATGGCTACACCTTC. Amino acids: CAWSVPTPQDREDYGYTF.

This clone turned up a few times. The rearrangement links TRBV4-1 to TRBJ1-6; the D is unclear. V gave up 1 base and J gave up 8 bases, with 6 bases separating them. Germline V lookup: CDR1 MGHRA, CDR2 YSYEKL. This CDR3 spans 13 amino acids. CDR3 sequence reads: CASSQVLDSPLHF. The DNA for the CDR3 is TGCGCCAGCAGCCAAGTACTGGATTCACCCCTCCACTTT.

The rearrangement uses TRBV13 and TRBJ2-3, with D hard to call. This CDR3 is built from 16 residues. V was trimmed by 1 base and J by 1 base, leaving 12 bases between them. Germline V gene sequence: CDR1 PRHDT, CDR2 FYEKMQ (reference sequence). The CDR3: CASSLDQDRRTDTQYF. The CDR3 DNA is TGTGCCAGCAGCTTAGACCAGGATAGGCGCACAGATACGCAGTATTTT.

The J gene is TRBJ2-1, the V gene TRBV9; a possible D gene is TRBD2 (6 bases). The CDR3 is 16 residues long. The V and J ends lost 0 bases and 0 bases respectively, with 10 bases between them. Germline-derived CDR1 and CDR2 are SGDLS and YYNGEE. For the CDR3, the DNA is TGTGCCAGCAGCGTAGATGCTAGCGCCTCCTACAATGAGCAGTTCTTC. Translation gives CASSVDASASYNEQFF.

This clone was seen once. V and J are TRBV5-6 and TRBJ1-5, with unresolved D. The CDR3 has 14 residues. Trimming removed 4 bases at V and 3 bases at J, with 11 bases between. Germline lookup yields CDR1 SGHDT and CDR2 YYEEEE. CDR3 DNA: TGTGCCAGCAGCGAGCTGGGGTCCAATCAGCCCCAGCATTTT. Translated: CASSELGSNQPQHF.

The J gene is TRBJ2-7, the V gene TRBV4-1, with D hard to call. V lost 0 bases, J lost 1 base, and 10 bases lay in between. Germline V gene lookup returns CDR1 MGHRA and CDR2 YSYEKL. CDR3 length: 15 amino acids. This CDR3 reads CASSQDLRASYEQYF. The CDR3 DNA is TGCGCCAGCAGCCAAGATCTTCGGGCATCCTACGAGCAGTACTTC.

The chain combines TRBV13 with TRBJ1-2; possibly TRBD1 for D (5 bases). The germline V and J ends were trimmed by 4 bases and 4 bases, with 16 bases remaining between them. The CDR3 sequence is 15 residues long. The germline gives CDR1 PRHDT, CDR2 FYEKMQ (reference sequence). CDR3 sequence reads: CASSSTWGGVYGYTF. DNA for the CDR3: TGTGCCAGCAGCTCTACGTGGGGGGGTGTCTATGGCTACACCTTC.

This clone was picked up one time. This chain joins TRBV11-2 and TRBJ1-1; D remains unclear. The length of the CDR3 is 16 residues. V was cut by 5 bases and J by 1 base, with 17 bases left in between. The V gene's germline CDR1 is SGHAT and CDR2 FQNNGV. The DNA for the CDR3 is TGTGCCAGCAGCCCGAAAGGGCAGGACCCGAACACTGAAGCTTTCTTT. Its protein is CASSPKGQDPNTEAFF.

CDR3 amino acids: CASNPRGSSYEQYF. CDR3 nucleotide sequence: TGTGCCAGTAACCCCAGGGGCAGCTCCTACGAGCAGTACTTC. This chain joins TRBV2 and TRBJ2-7; D is perhaps TRBD1 (6 bases). The germline V and J ends were trimmed by 9 bases and 0 bases, with 15 bases remaining between them. The CDR3 loop spans 14 amino acids. Germline V lookup: CDR1 SNHLY, CDR2 FYNNEI. The whole variable domain, remainder taken from reference TRBV2 and TRBJ2-7, is EPEVTQTPSHQVTQMGQEVILRCVPISNHLYFYWYRQILGQKVEFLVSFYNNEISEKSEIFDDQFSVERPDGSNFTLKIRSTKLEDSAMYFCASNPRGSSYEQYFGPGTRLTVT.

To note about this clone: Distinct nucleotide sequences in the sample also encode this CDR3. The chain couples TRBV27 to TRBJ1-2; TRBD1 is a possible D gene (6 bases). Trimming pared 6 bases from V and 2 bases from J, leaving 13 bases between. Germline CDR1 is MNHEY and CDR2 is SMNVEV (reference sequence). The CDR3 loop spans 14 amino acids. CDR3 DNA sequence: TGTGCCAGCAGCCCGTTGACAGGAAACTATGGCTACACCTTC. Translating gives CASSPLTGNYGYTF.

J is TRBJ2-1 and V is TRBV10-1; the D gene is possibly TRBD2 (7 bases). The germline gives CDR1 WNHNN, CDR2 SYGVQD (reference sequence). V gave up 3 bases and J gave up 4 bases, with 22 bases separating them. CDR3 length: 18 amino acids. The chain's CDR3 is CASSDSRLGGLVYNEQFF. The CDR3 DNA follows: TGCGCCAGCAGTGACTCGCGGCTGGGGGGGCTGGTTTACAATGAGCAGTTCTTC.

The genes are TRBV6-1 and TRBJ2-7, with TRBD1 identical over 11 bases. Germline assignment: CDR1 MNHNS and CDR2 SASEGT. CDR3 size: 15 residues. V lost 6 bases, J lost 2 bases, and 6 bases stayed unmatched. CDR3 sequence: CASSPGTGGTYEQYF. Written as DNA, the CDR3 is TGTGCCAGCAGCCCGGGGACAGGGGGAACCTACGAGCAGTACTTC.

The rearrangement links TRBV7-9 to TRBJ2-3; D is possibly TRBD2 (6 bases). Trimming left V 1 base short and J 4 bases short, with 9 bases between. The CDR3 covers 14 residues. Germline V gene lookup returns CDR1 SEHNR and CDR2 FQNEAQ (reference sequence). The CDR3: CASSLVRDSDTQYF. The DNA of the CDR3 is TGTGCCAGCAGCTTAGTCCGGGACTCAGATACGCAGTATTTT.

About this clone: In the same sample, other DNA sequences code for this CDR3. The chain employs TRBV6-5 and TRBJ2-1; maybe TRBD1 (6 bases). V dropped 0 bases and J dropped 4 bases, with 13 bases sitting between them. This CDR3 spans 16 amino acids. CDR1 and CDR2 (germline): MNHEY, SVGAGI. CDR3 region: CASSYSAGEVYNEQFF. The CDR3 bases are TGTGCCAGCAGTTACTCCGCAGGGGAAGTTTACAATGAGCAGTTCTTC.

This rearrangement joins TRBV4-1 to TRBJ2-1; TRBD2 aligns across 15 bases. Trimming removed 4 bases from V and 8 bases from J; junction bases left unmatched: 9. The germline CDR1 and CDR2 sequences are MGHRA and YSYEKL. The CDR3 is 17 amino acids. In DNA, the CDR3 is TGCGCCAGCAGCCCCGTCGGACTAGCGGGAGGGCCTGATGAGCAGTTCTTC. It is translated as CASSPVGLAGGPDEQFF.

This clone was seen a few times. The CDR3 DNA reads TGTGCCAGCAGCCCCGGACTCGAACTCAATCAGCCCCAGCATTTT. Protein sequence: CASSPGLELNQPQHF. This rearrangement joins TRBV7-9 to TRBJ1-5; D is ambiguous. From germline, CDR1 is SEHNR and CDR2 FQNEAQ (reference sequence). V was trimmed by 5 bases and J by 3 bases, leaving 14 bases between them. The CDR3 covers 15 residues.

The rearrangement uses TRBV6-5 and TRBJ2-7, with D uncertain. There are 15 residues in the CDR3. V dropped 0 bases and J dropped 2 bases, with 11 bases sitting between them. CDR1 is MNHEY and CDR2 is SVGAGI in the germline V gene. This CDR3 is CASSYSSEPTYEQYF. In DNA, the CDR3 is TGTGCCAGCAGTTACTCGAGTGAGCCGACCTACGAGCAGTACTTC.

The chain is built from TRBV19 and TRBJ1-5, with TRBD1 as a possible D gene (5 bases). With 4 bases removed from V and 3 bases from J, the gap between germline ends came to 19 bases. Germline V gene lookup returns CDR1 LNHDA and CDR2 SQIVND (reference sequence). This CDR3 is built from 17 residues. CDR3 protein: CASSRVRDGNFNQPQHF. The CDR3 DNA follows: TGTGCCAGTAGTAGGGTCCGGGACGGAAACTTCAATCAGCCCCAGCATTTT.

The CDR3 DNA is TGCGCCAGCAGCTCGCCTAGCGGAGCCGGCGGGGAGCTGTTTTTT. Amino acids: CASSSPSGAGGELFF. V gene TRBV5-1 combines with J gene TRBJ2-2, with 7 bases aligning to TRBD2. V lost 3 bases and J lost 7; bases outside the gene matches: 9. In germline, CDR1 is SGHRS, CDR2 YFSETQ. The CDR3 runs 15 residues.

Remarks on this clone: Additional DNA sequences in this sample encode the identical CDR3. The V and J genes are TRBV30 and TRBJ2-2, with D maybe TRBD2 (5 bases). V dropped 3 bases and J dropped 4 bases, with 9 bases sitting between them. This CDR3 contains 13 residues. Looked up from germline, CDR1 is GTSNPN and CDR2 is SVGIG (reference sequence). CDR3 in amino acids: CAWSVGGTGELFF. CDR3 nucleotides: TGTGCCTGGAGCGTAGGAGGCACCGGGGAGCTGTTTTTT.

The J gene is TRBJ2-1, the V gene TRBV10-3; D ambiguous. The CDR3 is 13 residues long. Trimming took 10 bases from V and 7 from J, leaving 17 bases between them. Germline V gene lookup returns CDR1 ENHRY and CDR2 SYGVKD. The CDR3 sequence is CATSDEAGNEQFF. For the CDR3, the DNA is TGTGCCACCTCGGACGAAGCCGGAAATGAGCAGTTCTTC.

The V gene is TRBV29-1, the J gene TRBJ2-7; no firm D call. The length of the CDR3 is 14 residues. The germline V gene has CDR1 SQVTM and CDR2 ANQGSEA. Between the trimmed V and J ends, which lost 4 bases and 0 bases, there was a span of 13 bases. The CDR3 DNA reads TGCAGCGTTGTAAGGGTATGGACCTCCTACGAGCAGTACTTC. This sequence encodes CSVVRVWTSYEQYF.

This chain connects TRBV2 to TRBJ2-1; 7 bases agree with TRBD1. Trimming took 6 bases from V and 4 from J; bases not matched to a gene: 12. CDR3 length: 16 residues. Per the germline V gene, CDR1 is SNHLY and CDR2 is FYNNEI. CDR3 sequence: CASRQTRDSRYNEQFF. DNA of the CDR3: TGTGCCAGCAGACAAACTCGGGACAGTCGATACAATGAGCAGTTCTTC. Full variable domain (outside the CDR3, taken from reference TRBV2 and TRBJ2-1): EPEVTQTPSHQVTQMGQEVILRCVPISNHLYFYWYRQILGQKVEFLVSFYNNEISEKSEIFDDQFSVERPDGSNFTLKIRSTKLEDSAMYFCASRQTRDSRYNEQFFGPGTRLTVL.

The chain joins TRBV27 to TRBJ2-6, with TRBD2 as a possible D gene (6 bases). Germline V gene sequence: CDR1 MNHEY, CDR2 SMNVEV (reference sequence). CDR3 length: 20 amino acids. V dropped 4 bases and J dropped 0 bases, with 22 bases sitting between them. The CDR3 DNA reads TGTGCCAGCAGTTCCCCCTTTAATCGAGCGGGTTTCTCTGGGGCCAACGTCCTGACTTTC. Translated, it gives CASSSPFNRAGFSGANVLTF.